A selection of T cell receptor beta chains follows, all from one sample in a study of Ad26.COV2.S vaccination and SARS-CoV-2 variants. Using immunoSEQ multiplex PCR, the repertoire was profiled, and TCRdb retains in-frame clones only, with some absent. The sample lists 300,000 to 350,000 clones; about nine tenths were seen once. Sample: peripheral blood, taken in a trial of Ad26.COV2.S vaccine versus placebo. Receptors were obtained from a person between 18 and 60 years old who received the Ad26.COV2.S COVID-19 vaccine or a placebo. Both conserved end residues are part of each CDR3. The D gene is left open where the match is weak. Clone size appears in some rows only: once, few, many, or a class for an expanded clone.

cdr3_aa: CASSQGPKNTEAFF
cdr3_nt: TGCGCCAGCAGCCAAGGCCCCAAGAACACTGAAGCTTTCTTT
j_call: TRBJ1-1
clone_size: NA
d_call: NA
v_call: TRBV4-1

cdr3_aa: CASSLGGMGANYGYTF
cdr3_nt: TGTGCCAGCAGCTTAGGCGGAATGGGCGCTAACTATGGCTACACCTTC
j_call: TRBJ1-2
clone_size: NA
d_call: NA
v_call: TRBV7-9

cdr3_aa: CASSYHTSGYTF
cdr3_nt: TGTGCCAGCAGTTACCACACGAGCGGCTACACCTTC
j_call: TRBJ1-2
clone_size: NA
d_call: NA
v_call: TRBV6-2/TRBV6-3

cdr3_aa: CASSLFLRDRIYYGYTF
cdr3_nt: TGTGCCAGCAGCCTGTTCCTCCGGGACAGAATATATTATGGCTACACCTTC
j_call: TRBJ1-2
clone_size: NA
d_call: TRBD1
v_call: TRBV5-6

cdr3_aa: CAIARGRVGYTF
cdr3_nt: TGTGCCATCGCCAGGGGGCGAGTTGGCTACACCTTC
j_call: TRBJ1-2
clone_size: NA
d_call: TRBD1
v_call: TRBV10-3

cdr3_aa: CASSLAGTGGLRSYNEQFF
cdr3_nt: TGCGCCAGCAGCTTGGCCGGGACAGGGGGTCTACGCTCCTACAATGAGCAGTTCTTC
j_call: TRBJ2-1
clone_size: NA
d_call: TRBD1
v_call: TRBV5-1

cdr3_aa: CSVDEASGRANTQYF
cdr3_nt: TGCAGCGTTGACGAGGCTAGCGGGAGGGCAAATACGCAGTATTTT
j_call: TRBJ2-3
clone_size: once
d_call: TRBD2
v_call: TRBV29-1

cdr3_aa: CASSRSGGAVDTQYF
cdr3_nt: TGTGCCAGCAGCCGAAGCGGGGGGGCCGTCGATACGCAGTATTTT
j_call: TRBJ2-3
clone_size: NA
d_call: TRBD2
v_call: TRBV3-1/TRBV3-2

cdr3_aa: CASSEGMGLSNQPQHF
cdr3_nt: TGTGCCAGCAGTGAAGGGATGGGTTTGAGCAATCAGCCCCAGCATTTT
j_call: TRBJ1-5
clone_size: NA
d_call: NA
v_call: TRBV6-1

cdr3_aa: CASSEEGSGGYTF
cdr3_nt: TGTGCCAGCAGTGAAGAGGGTTCCGGTGGCTACACCTTC
j_call: TRBJ1-2
clone_size: NA
d_call: NA
v_call: TRBV6-1

cdr3_aa: CASSNWRDTEAFF
cdr3_nt: TGTGCCAGTAGTAACTGGAGGGACACTGAAGCTTTCTTT
j_call: TRBJ1-1
clone_size: NA
d_call: NA
v_call: TRBV19

cdr3_aa: CASSPGGGTDTQYF
cdr3_nt: TGTGCCAGCAGCCCGGGGGGCGGCACAGATACGCAGTATTTT
j_call: TRBJ2-3
clone_size: NA
d_call: NA
v_call: TRBV9

cdr3_aa: CASSSGEGQPQHF
cdr3_nt: TGTGCCAGCTCATCAGGGGAGGGGCAGCCCCAGCATTTT
j_call: TRBJ1-5
clone_size: NA
d_call: NA
v_call: TRBV18

cdr3_aa: CASSPKANSPLHF
cdr3_nt: TGTGCCAGCAGCCCGAAGGCTAATTCACCCCTCCACTTT
j_call: TRBJ1-6
clone_size: NA
d_call: NA
v_call: TRBV3-1/TRBV3-2

cdr3_aa: CASSDSGTGAGELFF
cdr3_nt: TGTGCCAGCAGTGACTCGGGGACTGGAGCCGGGGAGCTGTTTTTT
j_call: TRBJ2-2
clone_size: NA
d_call: NA
v_call: TRBV6-4

cdr3_aa: CASSLKRATATDTQYF
cdr3_nt: TGCGCCAGCAGCTTGAAGCGAGCGACCGCCACAGATACGCAGTATTTT
j_call: TRBJ2-3
clone_size: NA
d_call: NA
v_call: TRBV5-1

cdr3_aa: CASSLGGANTEAFF
cdr3_nt: TGTGCCAGCAGTTTGGGGGGGGCGAACACTGAAGCTTTCTTT
j_call: TRBJ1-1
clone_size: NA
d_call: NA
v_call: TRBV27

cdr3_aa: CASSFSGGAEQYF
cdr3_nt: TGTGCCAGCAGCTTCTCAGGGGGCGCAGAGCAGTACTTC
j_call: TRBJ2-7
clone_size: NA
d_call: TRBD1
v_call: TRBV7-9

cdr3_aa: CASSQGAQNSYEQYF
cdr3_nt: TGTGCCAGCAGCCAAGGAGCACAGAATTCCTACGAGCAGTACTTC
j_call: TRBJ2-7
clone_size: NA
d_call: NA
v_call: TRBV3-1/TRBV3-2

cdr3_aa: CASSVGLAGMGDTQYF
cdr3_nt: TGTGCCAGCAGTGTGGGCCTAGCGGGGATGGGGGATACGCAGTATTTT
j_call: TRBJ2-3
clone_size: NA
d_call: TRBD2
v_call: TRBV2

cdr3_aa: CASSLVTGFSYEQYF
cdr3_nt: TGTGCCAGCAGCTTGGTTACAGGCTTCTCCTACGAGCAGTACTTC
j_call: TRBJ2-7
clone_size: once
d_call: NA
v_call: TRBV5-5

cdr3_aa: CASSAPGPYGYTF
cdr3_nt: TGTGCCAGCAGCGCCCCGGGCCCGTATGGCTACACCTTC
j_call: TRBJ1-2
clone_size: NA
d_call: NA
v_call: TRBV7-8

cdr3_aa: CATSDYNRNYGYTF
cdr3_nt: TGTGCCACCAGTGATTATAACAGGAACTATGGCTACACCTTC
j_call: TRBJ1-2
clone_size: NA
d_call: NA
v_call: TRBV24-1

cdr3_aa: CATEKYGRRNTEAFF
cdr3_nt: TGTGCCACCGAAAAATACGGACGGAGGAACACTGAAGCTTTCTTT
j_call: TRBJ1-1
clone_size: once
d_call: NA
v_call: TRBV6-5

cdr3_aa: CASSLGVEAFF
cdr3_nt: TGTGCCAGCAGCTTAGGGGTTGAAGCTTTCTTT
j_call: TRBJ1-1
clone_size: once
d_call: NA
v_call: TRBV7-2

cdr3_aa: CAWTPFRASYGYTF
cdr3_nt: TGTGCCTGGACCCCCTTCAGGGCCTCCTATGGCTACACCTTC
j_call: TRBJ1-2
clone_size: NA
d_call: NA
v_call: TRBV30

cdr3_aa: CASSIGREKLFF
cdr3_nt: TGTGCCAGCAGTATTGGAAGGGAAAAACTGTTTTTT
j_call: TRBJ1-4
clone_size: few
d_call: NA
v_call: TRBV7-2

cdr3_aa: CASSQGYSLYGYTF
cdr3_nt: TGTGCCAGCAGCCAGGGGTACAGCCTCTATGGCTACACCTTC
j_call: TRBJ1-2
clone_size: NA
d_call: NA
v_call: TRBV3-1/TRBV3-2

cdr3_aa: CASRSGGVDSPLHF
cdr3_nt: TGTGCCAGCAGGTCGGGGGGAGTTGATTCACCCCTCCACTTT
j_call: TRBJ1-6
clone_size: NA
d_call: NA
v_call: TRBV7-8

cdr3_aa: CASSDTYTDTQYF
cdr3_nt: TGTGCCAGCAGCGATACGTACACAGATACGCAGTATTTT
j_call: TRBJ2-3
clone_size: NA
d_call: NA
v_call: TRBV12-3/TRBV12-4

cdr3_aa: CASSDPGLGTEQFF
cdr3_nt: TGTGCCAGCAGTGACCCGGGTCTGGGTACTGAGCAGTTCTTC
j_call: TRBJ2-1
clone_size: NA
d_call: NA
v_call: TRBV6-4

cdr3_aa: CASSSSFTDTQYF
cdr3_nt: TGTGCCAGCAGCTCGTCCTTCACAGATACGCAGTATTTT
j_call: TRBJ2-3
clone_size: NA
d_call: NA
v_call: TRBV11-2

cdr3_aa: CASSLVGQGWLEDEKLFF
cdr3_nt: TGCGCCAGCAGCTTGGTGGGACAGGGATGGCTGGAGGATGAAAAACTGTTTTTT
j_call: TRBJ1-4
clone_size: NA
d_call: TRBD1
v_call: TRBV5-1

cdr3_aa: CASSPGGNHYEQYF
cdr3_nt: TGTGCCAGCAGCCCCGGTGGAAATCACTACGAGCAGTACTTC
j_call: TRBJ2-7
clone_size: NA
d_call: NA
v_call: TRBV9

cdr3_aa: CASSGAGTDTQYF
cdr3_nt: TGTGCCAGCAGCGGAGCGGGAACAGATACGCAGTATTTT
j_call: TRBJ2-3
clone_size: NA
d_call: TRBD2
v_call: TRBV2

cdr3_aa: CASSERQGNEQYF
cdr3_nt: TGTGCCAGCTCCGAAAGACAGGGCAACGAGCAGTACTTC
j_call: TRBJ2-7
clone_size: NA
d_call: TRBD1
v_call: TRBV18

cdr3_aa: CASSFRPRGRPGNQPQHF
cdr3_nt: TGTGCCAGCAGTTTCCGCCCCAGGGGGCGCCCGGGCAATCAGCCCCAGCATTTT
j_call: TRBJ1-5
clone_size: NA
d_call: TRBD1
v_call: TRBV27

cdr3_aa: CASSPLGGFSYNEQFF
cdr3_nt: TGTGCCAGCTCACCACTCGGCGGATTCTCCTACAATGAGCAGTTCTTC
j_call: TRBJ2-1
clone_size: NA
d_call: NA
v_call: TRBV18

cdr3_aa: CASSEGSGTDTQYF
cdr3_nt: TGTGCCAGCAGTGAAGGTAGTGGTACAGATACGCAGTATTTT
j_call: TRBJ2-3
clone_size: NA
d_call: NA
v_call: TRBV6-1

cdr3_aa: CASSTPQVSRPKGYTF
cdr3_nt: TGTGCCAGTAGTACTCCCCAGGTCTCCCGACCAAAGGGCTACACCTTC
j_call: TRBJ1-2
clone_size: once
d_call: NA
v_call: TRBV19

cdr3_aa: CASSRKERTEAFF
cdr3_nt: TGCGCCAGCAGCCGCAAAGAGAGAACTGAAGCTTTCTTT
j_call: TRBJ1-1
clone_size: NA
d_call: NA
v_call: TRBV5-1

cdr3_aa: CASSEVPTGNYGYTF
cdr3_nt: TGTGCCAGCAGTGAAGTCCCGACTGGGAACTATGGCTACACCTTC
j_call: TRBJ1-2
clone_size: NA
d_call: NA
v_call: TRBV6-1

cdr3_aa: CASSPWANEKLFF
cdr3_nt: TGTGCCAGTAGCCCCTGGGCCAATGAAAAACTGTTTTTT
j_call: TRBJ1-4
clone_size: once
d_call: NA
v_call: TRBV19

cdr3_aa: CASSEWAATLTEAFF
cdr3_nt: TGTGCCAGCAGTGAATGGGCTGCTACACTTACTGAAGCTTTCTTT
j_call: TRBJ1-1
clone_size: NA
d_call: NA
v_call: TRBV25-1

cdr3_aa: CASSPTSGRSYEQYF
cdr3_nt: TGCGCCAGCAGCCCCACTTCCGGACGCTCCTACGAGCAGTACTTC
j_call: TRBJ2-7
clone_size: NA
d_call: NA
v_call: TRBV5-1

cdr3_aa: CASSRADRGLSGNTIYF
cdr3_nt: TGTGCCAGCTCACGGGCCGACAGGGGGCTTTCTGGAAACACCATATATTTT
j_call: TRBJ1-3
clone_size: NA
d_call: TRBD1
v_call: TRBV18

cdr3_aa: CASSLGLAGVGETQYF
cdr3_nt: TGTGCCAGCAGCTTGGGACTAGCGGGGGTGGGAGAGACCCAGTACTTC
j_call: TRBJ2-5
clone_size: NA
d_call: TRBD2
v_call: TRBV5-6

cdr3_aa: CSVIGNRGYGYTF
cdr3_nt: TGCAGCGTTATCGGGAATAGGGGCTATGGCTACACCTTC
j_call: TRBJ1-2
clone_size: NA
d_call: NA
v_call: TRBV29-1

cdr3_aa: CASSLSIGVEYGYTF
cdr3_nt: TGTGCCAGCAGTTTATCGATAGGGGTCGAGTATGGCTACACCTTC
j_call: TRBJ1-2
clone_size: NA
d_call: NA
v_call: TRBV27

cdr3_aa: CASSLDFYGYTF
cdr3_nt: TGTGCCAGCAGTTTAGATTTTTATGGCTACACCTTC
j_call: TRBJ1-2
clone_size: NA
d_call: NA
v_call: TRBV12-3/TRBV12-4